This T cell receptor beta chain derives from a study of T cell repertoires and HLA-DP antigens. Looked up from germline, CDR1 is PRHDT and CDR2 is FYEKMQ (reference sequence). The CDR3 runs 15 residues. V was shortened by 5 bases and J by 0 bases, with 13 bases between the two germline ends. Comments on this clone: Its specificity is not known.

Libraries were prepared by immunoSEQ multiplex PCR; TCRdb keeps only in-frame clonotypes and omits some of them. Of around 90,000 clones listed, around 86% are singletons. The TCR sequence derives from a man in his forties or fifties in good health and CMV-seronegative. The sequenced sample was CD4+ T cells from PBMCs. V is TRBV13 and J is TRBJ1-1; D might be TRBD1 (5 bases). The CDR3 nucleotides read TGTGCCAGCAGCCCGCCGGGGCCGATGAACACTGAAGCTTTCTTT. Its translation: CASSPPGPMNTEAFF. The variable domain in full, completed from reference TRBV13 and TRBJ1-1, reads AAGVIQSPRHLIKEKRETATLKCYPIPRHDTVYWYQQGPGQDPQFLISFYEKMQSDKGSIPDRFSAQQFSDYHSELNMSSLELGDSALYFCASSPPGPMNTEAFFGQGTRLTVV.